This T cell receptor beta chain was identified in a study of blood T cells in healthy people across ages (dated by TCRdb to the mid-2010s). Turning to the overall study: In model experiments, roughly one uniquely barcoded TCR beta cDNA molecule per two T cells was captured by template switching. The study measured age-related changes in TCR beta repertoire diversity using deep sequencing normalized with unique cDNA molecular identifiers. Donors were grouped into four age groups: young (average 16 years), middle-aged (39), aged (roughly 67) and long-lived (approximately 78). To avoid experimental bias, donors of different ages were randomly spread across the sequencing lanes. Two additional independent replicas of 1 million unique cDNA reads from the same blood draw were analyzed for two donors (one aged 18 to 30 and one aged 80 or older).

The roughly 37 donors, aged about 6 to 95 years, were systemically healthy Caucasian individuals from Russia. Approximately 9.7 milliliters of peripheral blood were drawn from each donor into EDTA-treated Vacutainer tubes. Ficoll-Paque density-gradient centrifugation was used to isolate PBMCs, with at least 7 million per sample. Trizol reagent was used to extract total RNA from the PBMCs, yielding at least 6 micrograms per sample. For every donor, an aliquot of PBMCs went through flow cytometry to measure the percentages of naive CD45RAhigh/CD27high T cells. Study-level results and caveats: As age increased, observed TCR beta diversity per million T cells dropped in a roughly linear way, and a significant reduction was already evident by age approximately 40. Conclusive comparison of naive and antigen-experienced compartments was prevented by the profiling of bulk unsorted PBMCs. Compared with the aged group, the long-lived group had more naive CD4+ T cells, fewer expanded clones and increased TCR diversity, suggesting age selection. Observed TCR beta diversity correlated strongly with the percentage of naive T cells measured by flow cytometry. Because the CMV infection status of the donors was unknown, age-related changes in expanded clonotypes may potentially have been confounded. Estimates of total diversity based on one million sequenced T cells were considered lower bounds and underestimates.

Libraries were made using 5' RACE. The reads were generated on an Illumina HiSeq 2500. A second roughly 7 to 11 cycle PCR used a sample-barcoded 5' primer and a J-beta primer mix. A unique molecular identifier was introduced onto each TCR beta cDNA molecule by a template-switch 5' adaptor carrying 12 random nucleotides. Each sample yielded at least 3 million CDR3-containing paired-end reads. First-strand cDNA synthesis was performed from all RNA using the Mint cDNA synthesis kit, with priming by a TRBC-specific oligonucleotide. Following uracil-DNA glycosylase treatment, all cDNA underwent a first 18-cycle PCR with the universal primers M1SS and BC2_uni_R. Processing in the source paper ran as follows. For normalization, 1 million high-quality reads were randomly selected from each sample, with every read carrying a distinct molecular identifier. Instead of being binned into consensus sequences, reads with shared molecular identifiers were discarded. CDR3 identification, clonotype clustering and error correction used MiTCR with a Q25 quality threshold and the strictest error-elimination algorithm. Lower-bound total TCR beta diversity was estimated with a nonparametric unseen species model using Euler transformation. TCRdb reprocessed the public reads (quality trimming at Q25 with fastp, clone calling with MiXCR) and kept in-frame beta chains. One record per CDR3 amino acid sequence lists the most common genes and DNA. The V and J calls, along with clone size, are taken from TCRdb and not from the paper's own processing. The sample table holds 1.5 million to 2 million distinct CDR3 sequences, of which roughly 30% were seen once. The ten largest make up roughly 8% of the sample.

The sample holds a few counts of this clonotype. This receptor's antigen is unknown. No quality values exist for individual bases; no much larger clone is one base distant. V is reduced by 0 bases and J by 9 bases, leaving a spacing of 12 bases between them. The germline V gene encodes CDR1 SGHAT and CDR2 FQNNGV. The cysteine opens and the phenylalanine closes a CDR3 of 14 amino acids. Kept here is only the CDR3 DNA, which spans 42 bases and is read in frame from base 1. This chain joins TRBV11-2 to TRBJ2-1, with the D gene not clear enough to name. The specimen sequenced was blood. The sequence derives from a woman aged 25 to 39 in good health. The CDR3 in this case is CASSLDPAASEQFF. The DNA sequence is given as TGTGCCAGCAGCTTAGATCCTGCCGCCAGTGAGCAGTTCTTC.